The 14 T cell receptor beta chains below were found in one sample sequenced in a study of OX40 agonist ivuxolimab in advanced cancers. Using immunoSEQ multiplex PCR, the repertoire was profiled, and TCRdb retains in-frame clones only, with some absent. In the table there are under 70,000 clones, 92% of which are singletons. The sample in question was CD4+ or CD8+ T cells sorted from blood, obtained in a trial of the OX40 agonist ivuxolimab. These receptors were collected from an adult with an advanced solid tumor such as melanoma, head and neck, liver or kidney cancer.

V usage is TRBV18 and J usage is TRBJ2-2, with D perhaps TRBD2 (5 bases). CDR1 KGHSH and CDR2 LQKENI come from the germline V gene. This CDR3 has 15 residues. Deletions cut 3 bases from V and 1 base from J, with 9 bases between. CDR3 sequence (DNA): TGTGCCAGCTCACCCGCCGGGGTGAACACCGGGGAGCTGTTTTTT. Its translation is CASSPAGVNTGELFF.

The J gene is TRBJ2-1, the V gene TRBV30, with D possibly TRBD2 on 5 matching bases. This CDR3 spans 16 amino acids. The germline V gene encodes CDR1 GTSNPN and CDR2 SVGIG (reference sequence). The V end was cut by 0 bases, the J end by 3 bases, with 15 bases between. The CDR3 reads CAWSVLGVGYYNEQFF. The CDR3 DNA sequence: TGTGCCTGGAGTGTACTCGGGGTGGGCTACTACAATGAGCAGTTCTTC.

This chain joins TRBV13 and TRBJ2-3, with D uncertain. Germline lookup yields CDR1 PRHDT and CDR2 FYEKMQ (reference sequence). The CDR3 sequence is 15 residues long. V lost 5 bases and J 5 bases, leaving 17 bases between the germline ends. The CDR3 protein is CASSTGPPRVDTQYF. The DNA for the CDR3 is TGTGCCAGCAGCACCGGTCCCCCTCGGGTAGATACGCAGTATTTT.

The J gene is TRBJ2-3, the V gene TRBV15; unclear D gene. Germline V gene sequence: CDR1 LNHNV, CDR2 YYDKDF (reference sequence). The CDR3 consists of 14 residues. The ends were cut back, 0 bases at V and 2 bases at J, with 6 bases in the middle. In nucleotides, the CDR3 is TGTGCCACCAGCAGAGACCTGGTCACAGATACGCAGTATTTT. Translating it yields CATSRDLVTDTQYF.

The gene calls are TRBV7-9 and TRBJ1-2; D uncertain. Germline V CDR1 and CDR2: SEHNR, FQNEAQ (reference sequence). This CDR3 is built from 15 residues. Trimming removed 1 base at V and 3 bases at J, with 12 bases between. In DNA, the CDR3 is TGTGCCAGCAGCTTAGGAGGCGGCAGTGACTATGGCTACACCTTC. As protein: CASSLGGGSDYGYTF.

The chain carries TRBV19 and TRBJ2-7, with 9 positions matching TRBD1. The CDR3 has 15 residues. Germline CDR1 LNHDA, CDR2 SQIVND (reference sequence). The J segment lost 4 bases and the V segment lost 5 bases, leaving 9 bases of the junction unmatched. The CDR3 DNA reads TGTGCCAGTAGTGCCGTATACAGGGGGCAGTACGAGCAGTACTTC. It is translated as CASSAVYRGQYEQYF.

The gene calls are TRBV12-1 and TRBJ2-1. TRBV12-1 represents a pseudogene. The CDR3 loop spans 15 amino acids. CDR3 coding DNA: TGTGCCAGCAGCTTGTGGGGGAGCTCCTACAATGAGCAGTTCTTC. Encoded protein: CASSLWGSSYNEQFF.

This chain connects TRBV4-1 to TRBJ1-2; weak D call: TRBD1 (6 bases). The CDR3 is 17 residues long. Germline V CDR1 and CDR2: MGHRA, YSYEKL. V lost 5 bases and J 5 bases, leaving 24 bases between the germline ends. The CDR3 DNA reads TGCGCCAGCAGCGCCCCTGATTCCCCCCAGGGGTCTTATGGCTACACCTTC. Protein: CASSAPDSPQGSYGYTF.

This clone was seen once. This CDR3 is CASSVWVAQKAFF. The CDR3 nucleotides read TGTGCCAGCAGCGTTTGGGTAGCTCAAAAAGCTTTCTTT. This chain uses TRBV5-6 with TRBJ1-1; D uncertain. The CDR3 runs to 13 residues. CDR1 and CDR2 from the germline V gene are SGHDT and YYEEEE. Between the trimmed V and J ends, which lost 4 bases and 9 bases, there was a span of 16 bases.

The chain combines TRBV19 with TRBJ2-5; D ambiguous. This CDR3 is built from 15 residues. Trimming took off 1 base at V and 1 base at J, with 10 bases between the two ends. Germline CDR1 is LNHDA and CDR2 is SQIVND (reference sequence). The CDR3 loop reads CASSIVRAIQETQYF. The CDR3 nucleotides are TGTGCCAGTAGTATAGTCCGGGCTATCCAAGAGACCCAGTACTTC. The complete variable domain, with remaining parts taken from reference TRBV19 and TRBJ2-5, reads DGGITQSPKYLFRKEGQNVTLSCEQNLNHDAMYWYRQDPGQGLRLIYYSQIVNDFQKGDIAEGYSVSREKKESFPLTVTSAQKNPTAFYLCASSIVRAIQETQYFGPGTRLLVL.

The J gene is TRBJ1-5, the V gene TRBV7-9; D possibly corresponds to TRBD1 (5 bases). Trimming pared 4 bases from V and 5 bases from J, leaving 9 bases between. CDR1 and CDR2 from the germline V gene are SEHNR and FQNEAQ (reference sequence). This CDR3 region has 13 residues. CDR3 region: CASSSPGDQPQHF. The CDR3 coding sequence is TGTGCCAGCAGCTCCCCGGGGGATCAGCCCCAGCATTTT.

This clone was seen a single time. Here the CDR3 DNA reads TGTGCCAGCACACCAGGGGCCCCCATGAACACTGAAGCTTTCTTT. It translates to CASTPGAPMNTEAFF. This sequence joins TRBV9 and TRBJ1-1, with D perhaps TRBD1 (6 bases). This CDR3 is 15 amino acids long. V lost 6 bases and J 0 bases, leaving 15 bases between the germline ends. Per the germline V gene, CDR1 is SGDLS and CDR2 is YYNGEE.

This clone was picked up one time. The rearrangement links TRBV21-1 to TRBJ2-7. TRBV21-1 constitutes a pseudogene. There are 15 residues in the CDR3. In DNA form, the CDR3 reads TGTGCCAGCAGCAAAGACATTTACTGTGCGAGAGAGCAGTACTTC. This sequence encodes CASSKDIYCAREQYF.

The rearrangement uses TRBV30 and TRBJ2-7; the D gene is possibly TRBD2 (5 bases). Germline V gene sequence: CDR1 GTSNPN, CDR2 SVGIG (reference sequence). V lost 3 bases and J 7 bases, leaving 13 bases between the germline ends. The CDR3 runs 12 residues. CDR3 sequence reads: CAWSPTRDEQYF. In DNA, the CDR3 is TGTGCCTGGAGCCCCACCCGGGATGAGCAGTACTTC.